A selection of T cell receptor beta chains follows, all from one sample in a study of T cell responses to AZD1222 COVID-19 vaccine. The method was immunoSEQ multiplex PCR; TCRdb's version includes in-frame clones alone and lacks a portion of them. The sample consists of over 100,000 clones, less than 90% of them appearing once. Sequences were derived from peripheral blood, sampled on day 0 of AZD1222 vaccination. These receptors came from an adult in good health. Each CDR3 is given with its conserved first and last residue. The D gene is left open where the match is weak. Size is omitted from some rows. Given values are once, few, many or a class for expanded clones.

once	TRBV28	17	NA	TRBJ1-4	CASSFGGRGISLEKLFF	TGTGCCAGCAGTTTTGGTGGCAGGGGAATCAGTTTGGAAAAACTGTTTTTT
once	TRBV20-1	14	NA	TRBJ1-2	CSASTPVPNYGYTF	TGCAGTGCTAGTACTCCAGTACCGAACTATGGCTACACCTTC
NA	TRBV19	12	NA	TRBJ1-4	CASSIVGEKLFF	TGTGCCAGTAGTATAGTAGGCGAAAAACTGTTTTTT
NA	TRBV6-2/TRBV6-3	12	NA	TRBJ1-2	CASSYPIYGYTF	TGTGCCAGCAGTTACCCGATCTATGGCTACACCTTC
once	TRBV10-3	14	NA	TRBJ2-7	CAISTNRDAYEQYF	TGTGCCATCAGCACCAACAGGGACGCCTACGAGCAGTACTTC
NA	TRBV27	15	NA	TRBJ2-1	CASSVYLTPYNEQFF	TGTGCCAGCAGTGTATACCTGACACCCTACAATGAGCAGTTCTTC
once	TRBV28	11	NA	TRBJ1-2	CASSSSYGYTF	TGTGCCAGCAGTAGTAGCTATGGCTACACCTTC
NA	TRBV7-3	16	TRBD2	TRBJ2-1	CASSSQAGGNYNEQFF	TGTGCCAGCAGCTCACAAGCGGGAGGGAACTACAATGAGCAGTTCTTC
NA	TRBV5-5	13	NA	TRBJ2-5	CASSLGEVATQYF	TGTGCCAGCAGCTTGGGCGAGGTGGCGACCCAGTACTTC
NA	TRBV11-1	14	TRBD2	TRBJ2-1	CASRPSSGYNEQFF	TGTGCCAGCCGCCCTTCTAGCGGCTACAATGAGCAGTTCTTC
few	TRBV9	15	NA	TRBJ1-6	CASSLGGSYNSPLHF	TGTGCCAGCAGCCTAGGGGGCTCCTATAATTCACCCCTCCACTTT
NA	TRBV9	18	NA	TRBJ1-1	CASSPVLDRRTMNTEAFF	TGTGCCAGCAGCCCAGTGTTAGACAGGCGAACCATGAACACTGAAGCTTTCTTT
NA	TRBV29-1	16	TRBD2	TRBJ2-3	CSVEGARGGLTDTQYF	TGCAGCGTTGAAGGGGCACGGGGGGGGCTCACAGATACGCAGTATTTT
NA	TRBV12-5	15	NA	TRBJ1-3	CASGFFGNSGNTIYF	TGTGCTAGTGGTTTCTTCGGCAACTCTGGAAACACCATATATTTT
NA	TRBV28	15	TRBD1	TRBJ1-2	CASTSGGLTNYGYTF	TGTGCCAGCACCTCAGGGGGGCTTACCAACTATGGCTACACCTTC
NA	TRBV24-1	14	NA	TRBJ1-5	CATSGEGSNQPQHF	TGTGCCACCAGTGGCGAGGGCAGCAATCAGCCCCAGCATTTT
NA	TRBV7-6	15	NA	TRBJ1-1	CASSLATVMNTEAFF	TGTGCCAGCAGCTTAGCGACGGTCATGAACACTGAAGCTTTCTTT